A single sample is the source of the 2 T cell receptor beta chains below, sequenced in a study of blood T cell repertoires in COVID-19. Assay used: immunoSEQ multiplex PCR; TCRdb lists only in-frame clones, some missing. The sample comprises around 140,000 clones, 82% of which are singletons, and roughly 15% rests with the top ten. Sequencing was carried out using peripheral blood. The receptors come from a human donor with acute or convalescent COVID-19. The donor label of this sample is uncertain.

This clone was observed a single time. CDR3 residues: CASSSRWTANTEAFF. Written as DNA, the CDR3 is TGTGCCAGCAGTTCCAGATGGACAGCGAACACTGAAGCTTTCTTT. The chain uses TRBV6-5 and TRBJ1-1; D may be TRBD1 (6 bases). The CDR3 totals 15 residues. The germline V and J ends were trimmed by 4 bases and 1 base, with 13 bases remaining between them. The germline gives CDR1 MNHEY, CDR2 SVGAGI.

The V and J genes are TRBV7-6 and TRBJ1-5; D gene unclear. The germline gives CDR1 SGHVS, CDR2 FNYEAQ. The CDR3 is 15 amino acids. V was trimmed by 0 bases and J by 7 bases, leaving 13 bases between them. The CDR3 sequence: CASSLAAGAGQPQHF. CDR3 in DNA: TGTGCCAGCAGCTTAGCGGCAGGTGCAGGCCAGCCCCAGCATTTT. Full variable domain (missing parts from reference TRBV7-6 and TRBJ1-5): GAGVSQSPRYKVTKRGQDVALRCDPISGHVSLYWYRQALGQGPEFLTYFNYEAQQDKSGLPNDRFSAERPEGSISTLTIQRTEQRDSAMYRCASSLAAGAGQPQHFGDGTRLSIL.